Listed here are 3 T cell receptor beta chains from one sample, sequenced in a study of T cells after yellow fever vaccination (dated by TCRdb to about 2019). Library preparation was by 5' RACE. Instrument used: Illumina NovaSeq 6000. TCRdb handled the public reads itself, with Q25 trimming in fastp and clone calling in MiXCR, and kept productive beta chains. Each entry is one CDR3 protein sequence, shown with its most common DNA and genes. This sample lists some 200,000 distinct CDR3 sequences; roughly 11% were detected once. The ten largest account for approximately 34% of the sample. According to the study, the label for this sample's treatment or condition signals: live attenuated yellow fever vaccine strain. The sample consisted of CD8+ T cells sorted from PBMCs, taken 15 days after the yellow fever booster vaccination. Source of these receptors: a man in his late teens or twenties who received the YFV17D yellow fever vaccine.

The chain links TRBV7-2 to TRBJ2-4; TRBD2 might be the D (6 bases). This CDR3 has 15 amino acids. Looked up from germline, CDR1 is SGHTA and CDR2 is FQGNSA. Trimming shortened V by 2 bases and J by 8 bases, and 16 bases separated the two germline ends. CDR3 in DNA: TGTGCCAGCAGCTTAATATTTACGGGGGTTGACATTCAGTACTTC. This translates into CASSLIFTGVDIQYF.

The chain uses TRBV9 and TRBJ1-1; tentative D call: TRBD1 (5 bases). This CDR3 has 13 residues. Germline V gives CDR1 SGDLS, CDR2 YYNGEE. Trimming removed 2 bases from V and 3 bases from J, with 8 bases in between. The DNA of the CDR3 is TGTGCCAGCAGCGTTACAGGCCACACTGAAGCTTTCTTT. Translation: CASSVTGHTEAFF.

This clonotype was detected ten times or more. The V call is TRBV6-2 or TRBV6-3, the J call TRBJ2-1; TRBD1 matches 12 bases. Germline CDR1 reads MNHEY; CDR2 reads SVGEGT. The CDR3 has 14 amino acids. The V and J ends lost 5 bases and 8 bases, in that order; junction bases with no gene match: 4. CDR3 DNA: TGTGCCAGCAGTGGCGGGACAGGGGGCTATGAGCAGTTCTTC. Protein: CASSGGTGGYEQFF.